This T cell receptor beta chain was sequenced for a study of shared clonotypes between healthy human individuals. General observations from the study: Researchers found naive subsets generally carried larger estimated richness than memory subsets.

The CDR3 covers 13 residues. Germline CDR1 and CDR2: SGHRS and YFSETQ. The V gene lost 0 bases and the J gene lost 6 bases, with 10 bases spanning the gap. The sample holds one count of this clone. Its matching antigen is unknown. Sequencing was performed with immunoSEQ multiplex PCR; in TCRdb, only in-frame clones are kept and a portion is missing. The table includes fewer than 1.6 million clones, less than 99% detected once. The sequenced sample consisted of naive CD4+ T cells sorted from blood. As to subset: CD45RA+ positively selected. V usage is TRBV5-1 and J usage is TRBJ2-7; TRBD2 might be the D (5 bases). This sequence originates from a man in his thirties or forties in good health. In DNA, the CDR3 is TGCGCCAGCAGCTTGGAAGCGGCCTCCGAGCAGTACTTC. This gives the protein CASSLEAASEQYF.